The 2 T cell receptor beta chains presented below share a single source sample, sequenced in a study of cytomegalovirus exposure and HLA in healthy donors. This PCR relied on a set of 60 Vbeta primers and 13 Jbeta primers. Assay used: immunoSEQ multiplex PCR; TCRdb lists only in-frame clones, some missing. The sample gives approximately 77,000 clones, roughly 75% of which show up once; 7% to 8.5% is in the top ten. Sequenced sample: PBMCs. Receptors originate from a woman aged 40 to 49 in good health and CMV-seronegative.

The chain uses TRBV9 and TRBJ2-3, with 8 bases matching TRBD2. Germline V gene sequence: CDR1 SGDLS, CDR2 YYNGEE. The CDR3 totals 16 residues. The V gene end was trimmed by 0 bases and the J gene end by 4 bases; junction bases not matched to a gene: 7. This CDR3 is CASSVVGRVGADTQYF. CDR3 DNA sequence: TGTGCCAGCAGCGTAGTCGGGAGGGTTGGGGCAGATACGCAGTATTTT.

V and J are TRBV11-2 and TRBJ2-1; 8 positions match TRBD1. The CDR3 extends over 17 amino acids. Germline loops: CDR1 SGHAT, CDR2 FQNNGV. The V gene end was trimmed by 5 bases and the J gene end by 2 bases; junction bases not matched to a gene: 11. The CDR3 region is CASSRTGGQVTYNEQFF. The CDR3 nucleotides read TGTGCCAGCAGCCGAACAGGGGGACAGGTAACCTACAATGAGCAGTTCTTC.